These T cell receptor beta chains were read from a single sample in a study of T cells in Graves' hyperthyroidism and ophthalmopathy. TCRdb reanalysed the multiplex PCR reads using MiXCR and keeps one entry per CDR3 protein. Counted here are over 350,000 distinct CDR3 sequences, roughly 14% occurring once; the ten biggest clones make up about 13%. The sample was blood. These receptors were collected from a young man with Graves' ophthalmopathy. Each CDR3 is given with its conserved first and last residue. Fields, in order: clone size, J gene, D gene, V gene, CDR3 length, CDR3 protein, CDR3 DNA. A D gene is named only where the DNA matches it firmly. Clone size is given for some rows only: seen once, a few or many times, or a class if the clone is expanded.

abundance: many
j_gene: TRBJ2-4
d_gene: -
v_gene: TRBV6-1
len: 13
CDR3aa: CASSASNMDIQYF
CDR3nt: TGTGCCAGCAGCGCTAGCAACATGGACATTCAGTACTTC

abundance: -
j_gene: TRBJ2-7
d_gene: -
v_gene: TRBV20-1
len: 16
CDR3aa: CSARELAVGGTYEQYF
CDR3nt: TGCAGTGCTAGAGAACTTGCCGTGGGGGGAACCTACGAGCAGTACTTC

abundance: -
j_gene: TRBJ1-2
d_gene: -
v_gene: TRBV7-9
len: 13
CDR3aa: CASSFVLLGGYTF
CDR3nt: TGTGCCAGCAGCTTTGTTTTGCTTGGGGGCTACACCTTC

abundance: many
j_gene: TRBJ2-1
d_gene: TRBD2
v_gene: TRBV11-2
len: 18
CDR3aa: CASSDRDDPTSGHNEQFF
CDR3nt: TGTGCCAGCAGCGACCGGGACGATCCGACTAGCGGGCACAATGAGCAGTTCTTC

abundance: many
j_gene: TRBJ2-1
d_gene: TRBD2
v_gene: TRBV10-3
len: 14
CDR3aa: CAISGGGAKNEQFF
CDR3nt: TGTGCCATCAGTGGCGGGGGGGCGAAAAATGAGCAGTTCTTC

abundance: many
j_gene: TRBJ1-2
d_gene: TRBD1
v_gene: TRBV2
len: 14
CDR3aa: CAITPGQGSYGYTF
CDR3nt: TGTGCCATTACCCCGGGACAGGGTTCCTATGGCTACACCTTC

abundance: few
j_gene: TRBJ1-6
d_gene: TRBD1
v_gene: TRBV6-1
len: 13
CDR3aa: CASAGTDYSPLHF
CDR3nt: TGTGCCAGCGCAGGGACAGACTATTCACCCCTCCACTTT

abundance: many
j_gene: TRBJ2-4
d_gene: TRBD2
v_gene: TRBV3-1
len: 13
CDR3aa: CASSPGLENIQYF
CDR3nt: TGTGCCAGCAGCCCGGGACTAGAAAACATTCAGTACTTC

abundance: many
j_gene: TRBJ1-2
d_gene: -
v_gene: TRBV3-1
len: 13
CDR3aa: CASSQYGNYGYTF
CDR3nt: TGTGCCAGCAGCCAATACGGAAACTATGGCTACACCTTC

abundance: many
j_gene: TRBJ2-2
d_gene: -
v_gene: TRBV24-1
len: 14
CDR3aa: CATSVTLNTGELFF
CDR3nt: TGTGCCACCAGTGTTACCTTAAACACCGGGGAGCTGTTTTTT

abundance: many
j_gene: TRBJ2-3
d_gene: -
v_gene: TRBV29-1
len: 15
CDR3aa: CSGLSRVTSTDTQYF
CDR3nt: TGCAGCGGGCTAAGTCGGGTCACTAGCACAGATACGCAGTATTTT

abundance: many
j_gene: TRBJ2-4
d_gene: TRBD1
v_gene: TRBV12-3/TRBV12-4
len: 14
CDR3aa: CASSLRDREDIQYF
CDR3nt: TGTGCCAGCAGCCTCCGGGACAGGGAGGACATTCAGTACTTC

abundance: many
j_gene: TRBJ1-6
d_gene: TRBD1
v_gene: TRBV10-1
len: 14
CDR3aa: CASSGGQPNSPLHF
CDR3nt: TGCGCCAGCAGTGGGGGACAGCCCAATTCACCCCTCCACTTT

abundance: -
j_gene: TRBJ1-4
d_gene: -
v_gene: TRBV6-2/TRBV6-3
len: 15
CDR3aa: CASRPTRGRDEKLFF
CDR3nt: TGTGCCAGCAGACCTACTCGGGGGCGAGATGAAAAACTGTTTTTT

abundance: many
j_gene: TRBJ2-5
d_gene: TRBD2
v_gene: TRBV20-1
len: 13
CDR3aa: CSAMAGGPKTQYF
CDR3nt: TGCAGTGCTATGGCGGGAGGGCCCAAGACCCAGTACTTC

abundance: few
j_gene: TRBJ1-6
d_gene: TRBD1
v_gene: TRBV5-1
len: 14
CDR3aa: CASSGGTDNSPLHF
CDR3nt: TGCGCCAGCAGCGGGGGGACAGACAATTCACCCCTCCACTTT

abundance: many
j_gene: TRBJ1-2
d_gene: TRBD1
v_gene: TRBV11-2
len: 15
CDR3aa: CASSTWTGGNYGYTF
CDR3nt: TGTGCCAGCAGCACCTGGACAGGGGGAAACTATGGCTACACCTTC

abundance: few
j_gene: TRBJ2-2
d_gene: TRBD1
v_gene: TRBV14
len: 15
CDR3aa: CASSPGTGLYGELFF
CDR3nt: TGTGCCAGCAGCCCAGGGACAGGACTGTACGGGGAGCTGTTTTTT

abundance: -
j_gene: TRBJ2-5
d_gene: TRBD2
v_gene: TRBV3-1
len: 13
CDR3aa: CASRLAGTETQYF
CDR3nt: TGTGCCAGCCGACTAGCGGGGACAGAGACCCAGTACTTC

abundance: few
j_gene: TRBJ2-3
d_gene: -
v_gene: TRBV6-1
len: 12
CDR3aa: CASTYGVDTQYF
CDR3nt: TGTGCCAGTACTTACGGGGTGGATACGCAGTATTTT

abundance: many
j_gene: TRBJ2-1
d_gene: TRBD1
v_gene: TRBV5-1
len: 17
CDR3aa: CASSLTTTPQGAYEQFF
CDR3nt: TGCGCCAGCAGCTTGACCACCACACCCCAGGGGGCTTATGAGCAGTTCTTC

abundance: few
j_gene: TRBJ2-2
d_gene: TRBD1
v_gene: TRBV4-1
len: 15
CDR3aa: CASSQRTGGTGELFF
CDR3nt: TGCGCCAGCAGCCAGAGGACAGGGGGCACCGGGGAGCTGTTTTTT

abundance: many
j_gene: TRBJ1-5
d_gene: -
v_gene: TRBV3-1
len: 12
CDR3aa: CASSQAFQPQHF
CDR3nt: TGTGCCAGCAGCCAAGCTTTTCAGCCCCAGCATTTT

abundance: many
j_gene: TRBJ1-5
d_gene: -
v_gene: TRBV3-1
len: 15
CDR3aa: CASSQDLSRNQPQHF
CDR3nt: TGTGCCAGCAGCCAAGACCTGTCGCGCAATCAGCCCCAGCATTTT

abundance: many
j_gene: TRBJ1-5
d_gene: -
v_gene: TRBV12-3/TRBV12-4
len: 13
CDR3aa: CASRSRFNQPQHF
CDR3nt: TGTGCCAGCAGGTCCAGGTTCAATCAGCCCCAGCATTTT

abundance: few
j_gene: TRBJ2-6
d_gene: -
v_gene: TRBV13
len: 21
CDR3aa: CASSPPNQAVQDALRANVLTF
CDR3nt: TGTGCCAGCTCACCACCGAATCAGGCTGTGCAGGACGCGCTTAGGGCCAACGTCCTGACTTTC

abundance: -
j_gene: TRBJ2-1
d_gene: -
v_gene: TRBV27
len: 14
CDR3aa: CASSLLSSYSEQFF
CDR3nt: TGTGCCAGCAGTTTGCTTAGTTCCTACAGTGAGCAGTTCTTC

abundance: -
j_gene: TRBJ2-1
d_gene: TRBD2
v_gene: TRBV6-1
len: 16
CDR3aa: CASSSPTSGDNNEQFF
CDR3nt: TGTGCCAGCAGTAGCCCGACTAGCGGGGACAACAATGAGCAGTTCTTC

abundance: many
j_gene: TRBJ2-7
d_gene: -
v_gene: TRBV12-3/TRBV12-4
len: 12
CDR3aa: CASSLAFKRQYF
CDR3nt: TGTGCCAGCAGTTTAGCTTTTAAAAGGCAGTACTTC

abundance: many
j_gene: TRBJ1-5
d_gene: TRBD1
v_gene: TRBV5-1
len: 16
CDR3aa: CASSLIYRGSNQPQHF
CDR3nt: TGCGCCAGCAGCTTGATATACAGGGGAAGCAATCAGCCCCAGCATTTT

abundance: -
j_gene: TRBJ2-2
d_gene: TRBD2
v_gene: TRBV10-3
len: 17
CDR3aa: CAISGPAGGPNTGELFF
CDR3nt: TGTGCCATCAGTGGTCCAGCGGGGGGCCCGAACACCGGGGAGCTGTTTTTT

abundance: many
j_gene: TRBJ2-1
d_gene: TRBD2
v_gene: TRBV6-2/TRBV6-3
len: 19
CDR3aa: CASSYHPGRVAGGHNEQFF
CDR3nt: TGTGCCAGCAGTTACCACCCCGGGAGAGTAGCGGGGGGTCACAATGAGCAGTTCTTC

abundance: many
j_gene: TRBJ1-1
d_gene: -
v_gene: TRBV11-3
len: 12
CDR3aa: CAILQRNTEAFF
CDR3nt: TGTGCCATCCTACAGAGGAACACTGAAGCTTTCTTT

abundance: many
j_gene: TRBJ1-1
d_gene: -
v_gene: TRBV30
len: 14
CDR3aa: CAWSVPRGVAEAFF
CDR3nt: TGTGCCTGGAGTGTACCGCGGGGGGTTGCTGAAGCTTTCTTT

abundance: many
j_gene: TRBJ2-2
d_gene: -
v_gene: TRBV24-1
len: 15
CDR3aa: CATSDPGTSTGELFF
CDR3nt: TGTGCCACCAGTGATCCCGGGACATCTACCGGGGAGCTGTTTTTT

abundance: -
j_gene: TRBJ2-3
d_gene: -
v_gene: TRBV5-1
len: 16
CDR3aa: CASSPGRSGGTDTQYF
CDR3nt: TGCGCCAGCAGCCCGGGACGAAGCGGAGGCACAGATACGCAGTATTTT